This TCR beta chain is from a study of cytomegalovirus exposure and HLA in healthy donors. Study-wide results and caveats: Immune exposure data for these donors was limited to CMV serostatus. On later analysis, the bulk of CMV-associated TCR beta chains appeared to be HLA-restricted. Accurate predictions that matched the HLA-A and HLA-B alleles of most subjects were reportedly made from TCR beta sequences. Rarity marked most TCR sequences, yet some public TCRs occurred in many donors.

Researchers ran the PCR with 60 Vbeta and 13 Jbeta primers. The method was immunoSEQ multiplex PCR; TCRdb's version includes in-frame clones alone and lacks a portion of them. The sample lists 100,000 or so clones, roughly 76% occurring once. The germline V gene has CDR1 ENHRY and CDR2 SYGVKD. CDR3 size: 15 residues. V lost 9 bases and J lost 1, with 17 bases in between. Turning to this clone: Its antigen remains unidentified.

V usage is TRBV10-3 and J usage is TRBJ2-3; the D gene is possibly TRBD2 (6 bases). The origin of this receptor is a woman aged 35 to 49 in good health and CMV-seropositive. The sample comprised PBMCs. CDR3 DNA sequence: TGTGCCATAAGTAAGGGCGGGGAAGGCACAGATACGCAGTATTTT. Residues: CAISKGGEGTDTQYF.